The T cell receptor (beta chain) under discussion was sequenced for a study of T cell responses to AZD1222 COVID-19 vaccine. On the study more broadly: Second-dose recipients at about 4 or about 12 weeks were treated as one pooled group.

This table comes from immunoSEQ multiplex PCR, and its TCRdb copy is limited to in-frame clones, with some not included. Of 150,000 to 160,000 clones listed, around nine tenths are singletons. Trimming removed 2 bases at V and 7 bases at J, with 14 bases between. The CDR3 is 13 amino acids. The germline V gene has CDR1 GTSNPN and CDR2 SVGIG (reference sequence). This clone has just one count. The V gene is TRBV30, the J gene TRBJ1-2; perhaps TRBD1 as D (5 bases). The sequence was obtained from an adult in good health. The sequences come from peripheral blood, collected on day 0 of AZD1222 vaccination. The CDR3 coding sequence is TGTGCCTGGAGTTTTCAGGGTATCGGTGGCTACACCTTC. Encoded protein: CAWSFQGIGGYTF.